This record covers a single T cell receptor (beta chain). Its matching antigen is unknown. This sample was included in a study of identical twins. Study findings and constraints: The presence of invariant MAIT and iNKT cells could partly confound analyses of zero-insertion sequences. Models underestimated out-of-frame TCR alpha sharing in monozygotic twins. Out-of-frame alpha sequences shared between twins exhibited an excess of low generation probability.

V dropped 3 bases and J dropped 6; count of bases not matched to a gene: 4. The CDR3 contains 14 residues. Germline loops: CDR1 SNHLY, CDR2 FYNNEI. Each CDR3 protein is one row after TCRdb ran MiXCR on the 5' RACE reads. The sample contains 350,000 or so distinct CDR3 sequences, around 9% of which appear only once. The specimen was naive T cells sorted from blood. V gene TRBV2 combines with J gene TRBJ2-1; 8 bases agree with TRBD2. This sequence originates from a woman between 50 and 59 years old in good health. As DNA, the CDR3 is TGTGCCAGCAGTGAGGAGACTAGCGTCAATGAGCAGTTCTTC. Protein: CASSEETSVNEQFF.